These 9 T cell receptor beta chains share one sample of origin, sequenced in a study of tumor-infiltrating lymphocytes in oesophageal squamous cell carcinoma. Each CDR3 protein gets one entry after TCRdb re-called the PCR reads with MiXCR. This table holds approximately 19,000 distinct CDR3 sequences, about 50% found once. Sequencing was done on a sample of esophageal tumor tissue. These receptors were collected from a male donor with esophageal squamous cell carcinoma.

This clonotype was detected only a few times. This sequence joins TRBV6-1 and TRBJ2-7; TRBD1 is a possible D gene (5 bases). V was clipped by 5 bases and J by 3 bases, with 11 bases between them. From germline, CDR1 is MNHNS and CDR2 SASEGT. The CDR3 length is 13 residues. CDR3 residues: CASSTYQGYEQYF. The DNA for the CDR3 is TGTGCCAGCAGTACCTACCAGGGCTACGAGCAGTACTTC.

This chain links TRBV24-1 with TRBJ2-1, with D possibly matching TRBD1 (5 bases). The CDR3 is 17 amino acids. V was shortened by 1 base and J by 7 bases, with 19 bases between the two germline ends. The germline CDR1 and CDR2 sequences are KGHDR and SFDVKD. DNA for the CDR3: TGTGCCACCAGTGATTTCCGTTTCGCAGGGAACGCGAATGAGCAGTTCTTC. This encodes CATSDFRFAGNANEQFF.

The gene calls are TRBV5-1 and TRBJ2-6, with 14 bases lining up with TRBD2. Near its end, the DNA agrees better with TRBJ2-5, so the J call may be wrong. Germline V CDR1 and CDR2: SGHRS, YFSETQ. CDR3 length: 16 residues. The CDR3 DNA reads as TGCGCCAGCACGACTCGGGGACTAGCGGGAGCAGAGACCCAGTACTTC. It encodes CASTTRGLAGAETQYF.

By frequency in the sample, this clonotype is large. J is TRBJ2-3 and V is TRBV7-3; D gene uncertain. Germline CDR1 and CDR2: SGHTA and FQGTGA. V dropped 5 bases and J dropped 0 bases, with 30 bases sitting between them. This CDR3 is built from 21 residues. CDR3 in DNA: TGTGCCAGCAGCCTAGGTGGGCGTCGGATCCGCGCCAATTCTAGCACAGATACGCAGTATTTT. This codes for CASSLGGRRIRANSSTDTQYF.

This clonotype has only a few counts. The J gene is TRBJ1-2, the V gene TRBV7-8; D uncertain. Trimming cost V 0 bases and J 3 bases, with 5 bases left between them. Germline CDR1 and CDR2: SGHVS and FQNEAQ. The CDR3 is 13 amino acids. The CDR3 bases are TGTGCCAGCAGCTTAGCCTTGGACTATGGCTACACCTTC. It translates to CASSLALDYGYTF.

This chain links TRBV11-3 with TRBJ2-7, with TRBD1 as a possible D gene (5 bases). The CDR3 totals 14 residues. CDR1 and CDR2 from the germline V gene are SGHNT and YENEEA. The V end was cut by 1 base, the J end by 2 bases, with 9 bases between. CDR3 loop: CASSLGQLTYEQYF. The CDR3 nucleotides read TGTGCCAGCAGCTTAGGACAGCTAACCTACGAGCAGTACTTC. The variable domain in full, with the rest retrieved from reference TRBV11-3 and TRBJ2-7, is EAGVVQSPRYKIIEKKQPVAFWCNPISGHNTLYWYLQNLGQGPELLIRYENEEAVDDSQLPKDRFSAERLKGVDSTLKIQPAELGDSAVYLCASSLGQLTYEQYFGPGTRLTVT.

The V and J genes are TRBV7-9 and TRBJ2-3; 9 bases are a match to TRBD2. CDR3 length: 16 residues. Germline V gives CDR1 SEHNR, CDR2 FQNEAQ (reference sequence). J was trimmed by 1 base and V by 5 bases; bases with no gene match: 7. The CDR3 sequence: CASSLRGLARTDTQYF. CDR3 DNA sequence: TGTGCCAGCAGCCTTAGGGGACTAGCCCGCACAGATACGCAGTATTTT.

Many counts were recorded for this clonotype. The CDR3 DNA reads as TGTGCCAGCAGCTCGACTAGCGGGGTATTGGGTGAGCAGTTCTTC. Residues: CASSSTSGVLGEQFF. The chain uses TRBV7-9 and TRBJ2-1, with 11 bases aligning to TRBD2. The V gene end was trimmed by 4 bases and the J gene end by 9 bases; junction bases not matched to a gene: 8. The CDR3 runs to 15 residues. The germline CDR1 and CDR2 sequences are SEHNR and FQNEAQ (reference sequence).

The chain combines TRBV7-2 with TRBJ2-4, with TRBD1 as a possible D gene (5 bases). Gene TRBJ2-7 matches the end of the DNA better, so the J call may be wrong. The CDR3 spans 14 residues. Germline CDR1 and CDR2: SGHTA and FQGNSA. In DNA, the CDR3 is TGTGCCAGCAGTCCTGACTCCACAGGCTACGAGCAGTACTTC. Translating gives CASSPDSTGYEQYF.